This is a list of T cell receptor beta chains from one sample in a study of PD-L1 blockade in urothelial cancer. TCRdb's copy holds only in-frame clones and misses some; the assay was immunoSEQ multiplex PCR. The table records 50,000 or so clones, about three quarters of them present only once. Sequencing used PBMCs, obtained around atezolizumab (anti-PD-L1) treatment. The receptors come from a man between 65 and 85 years old with urothelial cancer. CDR3s include the opening cysteine and the closing phenylalanine or tryptophan. D genes are given only for firm matches. A clone size is listed for some rows: how often the clone was seen (once, few, many), or a class if it is expanded.

j_call: TRBJ2-5; v_call: TRBV5-4; d_call: TRBD2; clone_size: .; cdr3_nt: TGTGCCAGCAGCTTGAAGCGGGATAACCAAGAGACCCAGTACTTC; cdr3_aa: CASSLKRDNQETQYF
j_call: TRBJ2-3; v_call: TRBV11-3; d_call: TRBD1; clone_size: .; cdr3_nt: TGTGCCAGCAGCCCTGGGGACAGGATAGCAGATACGCAGTATTTT; cdr3_aa: CASSPGDRIADTQYF
j_call: TRBJ2-1; v_call: TRBV11-3; d_call: TRBD2; clone_size: .; cdr3_nt: TGTGCCAGCAGCCCCGACTCCGGGACTAGCGGCAACAATGAGCAGTTCTTC; cdr3_aa: CASSPDSGTSGNNEQFF
j_call: TRBJ2-3; v_call: TRBV28; d_call: .; clone_size: .; cdr3_nt: TGTGCCAGCAGTTTTAGGGGTGGGCCAGATACGCAGTATTTT; cdr3_aa: CASSFRGGPDTQYF
j_call: TRBJ1-5; v_call: TRBV6-6; d_call: .; clone_size: .; cdr3_nt: TGTGCCAGCAGTTACAGGGGCTCTCAGCCCCAGCATTTT; cdr3_aa: CASSYRGSQPQHF
j_call: TRBJ2-5; v_call: TRBV4-2; d_call: TRBD2; clone_size: .; cdr3_nt: TGTGCCAGCAGCCAAGCTTGGGGTAGCGGGAGCCACCAAGAGACCCAGTACTTC; cdr3_aa: CASSQAWGSGSHQETQYF
j_call: TRBJ1-1; v_call: TRBV19; d_call: TRBD1; clone_size: .; cdr3_nt: TGTGCCAGTAGTTCAGGACAGGCCGGGCTTCAAGCTTTCTTT; cdr3_aa: CASSSGQAGLQAFF
j_call: TRBJ1-6; v_call: TRBV4-1; d_call: .; clone_size: .; cdr3_nt: TGCGCCAGCAGCCATGCGGAGGACAATTCACCCCTCCACTTT; cdr3_aa: CASSHAEDNSPLHF
j_call: TRBJ2-1; v_call: TRBV9; d_call: TRBD2; clone_size: .; cdr3_nt: TGTGCCAGCAGCGTGATAGCGGGAGGTCTTACGAGCTCCTACAATGAGCAGTTCTTC; cdr3_aa: CASSVIAGGLTSSYNEQFF
j_call: TRBJ2-3; v_call: TRBV9; d_call: .; clone_size: .; cdr3_nt: TGTGCCAGCAGCGTAGGGGGGGGGCCGTCAGAAGTCACAGATACGCAGTATTTT; cdr3_aa: CASSVGGGPSEVTDTQYF
j_call: TRBJ2-5; v_call: TRBV7-2; d_call: TRBD2; clone_size: .; cdr3_nt: TGTGCCAGCAGCCTCTGGGGGGGTGTTCAAGAGACCCAGTACTTC; cdr3_aa: CASSLWGGVQETQYF
j_call: TRBJ1-2; v_call: TRBV9; d_call: .; clone_size: once; cdr3_nt: TGTGCCAGCAGCGCGGGATGGGCAGGGGAAGTCTATGGCTACACCTTC; cdr3_aa: CASSAGWAGEVYGYTF
j_call: TRBJ1-1; v_call: TRBV5-4; d_call: TRBD1; clone_size: .; cdr3_nt: TGTGCCAGCAGCCACGTCACAGGGGATGAAGCTTTCTTT; cdr3_aa: CASSHVTGDEAFF
j_call: TRBJ1-2; v_call: TRBV7-9; d_call: .; clone_size: .; cdr3_nt: TGTGCCAGCAGCCCCAACCGGGCAGGGGCGGATGGCTACACCTTC; cdr3_aa: CASSPNRAGADGYTF
j_call: TRBJ1-4; v_call: TRBV23-1; d_call: .; clone_size: .; cdr3_nt: TGCGCCAGCCGGTCGGACCTAGGGGGAGATAATGAAAAACTGTTTTTT; cdr3_aa: CASRSDLGGDNEKLFF
j_call: TRBJ2-6; v_call: TRBV5-6; d_call: TRBD1; clone_size: .; cdr3_nt: TGTGCCAGCAGCGAGCAGGGGGCACCTGGGGCCAACGTCCTGACTTTC; cdr3_aa: CASSEQGAPGANVLTF
j_call: TRBJ2-7; v_call: TRBV7-2; d_call: TRBD1; clone_size: .; cdr3_nt: TGTGCCAGCAGCTTAGCGGCACGACAGGGGTGGAAGCAGTACTTC; cdr3_aa: CASSLAARQGWKQYF
j_call: TRBJ1-1; v_call: TRBV16; d_call: TRBD1; clone_size: .; cdr3_nt: TGTGCCAGCAGCCCCGGGACAGGAGCCGTGGGCACTGAAGCTTTCTTT; cdr3_aa: CASSPGTGAVGTEAFF
j_call: TRBJ1-3; v_call: TRBV19; d_call: TRBD1; clone_size: .; cdr3_nt: TGTGCCAGTAGTACCAGACAGGGGGGCGGAAACACCATATATTTT; cdr3_aa: CASSTRQGGGNTIYF
j_call: TRBJ1-5; v_call: TRBV2; d_call: TRBD1; clone_size: .; cdr3_nt: TGTGCCAGCACCCCGGACAGGTCCGGAGGGACCCAGCATTTT; cdr3_aa: CASTPDRSGGTQHF
j_call: TRBJ2-3; v_call: TRBV11-3; d_call: TRBD2; clone_size: few; cdr3_nt: TGTGCCAGCAGAATACTAGCGGGAGGGCCAGGAGATACGCAGTATTTT; cdr3_aa: CASRILAGGPGDTQYF
j_call: TRBJ2-2; v_call: TRBV27; d_call: .; clone_size: .; cdr3_nt: TGTGCCAGCAGTTTATTAGGCAGGGTAGGGTTGGCGAACACCGGGGAGCTGTTTTTT; cdr3_aa: CASSLLGRVGLANTGELFF
j_call: TRBJ2-7; v_call: TRBV7-8; d_call: .; clone_size: once; cdr3_nt: TGTGCCAGCAGCGCCCACCGGGTCTTAGGTAGAGGCGACTCCTACGAGCAGTACTTC; cdr3_aa: CASSAHRVLGRGDSYEQYF
j_call: TRBJ2-1; v_call: TRBV5-1; d_call: TRBD2; clone_size: once; cdr3_nt: TGCGCCAGCAGCTCACTACTAAATCCTAGCGGAGGAAGCTCCTACAATGAGCAGTTCTTC; cdr3_aa: CASSSLLNPSGGSSYNEQFF
j_call: TRBJ2-2; v_call: TRBV7-9; d_call: .; clone_size: .; cdr3_nt: TGTGCCAGCAGCCGTACGCGTGCAGGGATCGCGAACACCGGGGAGCTGTTTTTT; cdr3_aa: CASSRTRAGIANTGELFF
j_call: TRBJ2-5; v_call: TRBV5-1; d_call: .; clone_size: once; cdr3_nt: TGCGCCAGCAGCTCAACTCAAGAGACCCAGTACTTC; cdr3_aa: CASSSTQETQYF
j_call: TRBJ2-6; v_call: TRBV4-3; d_call: .; clone_size: .; cdr3_nt: TGCGCCAGCAGCCAAGAAGAGAGTCTCAGGGCCAACGTCCTGACTTTC; cdr3_aa: CASSQEESLRANVLTF
j_call: TRBJ2-7; v_call: TRBV28; d_call: .; clone_size: .; cdr3_nt: TGTGCCAGCAGTTTTCCCGTCAGGCAGCCACACCGCCTCGAGCAGTACTTC; cdr3_aa: CASSFPVRQPHRLEQYF
j_call: TRBJ1-2; v_call: TRBV7-2; d_call: .; clone_size: .; cdr3_nt: TGTGCCAGCAGCCCGGTGACAGAAACCTATGGCTACACCTTC; cdr3_aa: CASSPVTETYGYTF
j_call: TRBJ2-7; v_call: TRBV12-5; d_call: .; clone_size: .; cdr3_nt: TGTGCTAGTGGTCTCCCTTTTAGCGCCTTGCACTTC; cdr3_aa: CASGLPFSALHF
j_call: TRBJ2-5; v_call: TRBV28; d_call: TRBD2; clone_size: few; cdr3_nt: TGTGCCAGCAGTTTAGCTAGCGGGGGAACCCAGTACTTC; cdr3_aa: CASSLASGGTQYF
j_call: TRBJ2-5; v_call: TRBV11-3; d_call: .; clone_size: .; cdr3_nt: TGTGCCAGCAGCTTACGGCACTCCTGGGCGGAGACCCAGTACTTC; cdr3_aa: CASSLRHSWAETQYF
j_call: TRBJ1-1; v_call: TRBV19; d_call: TRBD1; clone_size: few; cdr3_nt: TGTGCCAGTGGGGACAGGGGAAACACTGAAGCTTTCTTT; cdr3_aa: CASGDRGNTEAFF
j_call: TRBJ2-7; v_call: TRBV7-2; d_call: .; clone_size: .; cdr3_nt: TGTGCCAGCAGCTTAGGTCCGGGGTCCTTTTCCTACGAGCAGTACTTC; cdr3_aa: CASSLGPGSFSYEQYF
j_call: TRBJ2-4; v_call: TRBV28; d_call: TRBD2; clone_size: .; cdr3_nt: TGTGCCAGCAGGGACGGCGGGGGCAAAAACATTCAGTACTTC; cdr3_aa: CASRDGGGKNIQYF
j_call: TRBJ2-3; v_call: TRBV5-6; d_call: TRBD1; clone_size: few; cdr3_nt: TGTGCCAGCAGCAATACAGGGGGGAACACAGATACGCAGTATTTT; cdr3_aa: CASSNTGGNTDTQYF
j_call: TRBJ2-2; v_call: TRBV7-6; d_call: .; clone_size: .; cdr3_nt: TGTGCCAGCAGCTTAGGAGGCACCGGGGAGCTGTTTTTT; cdr3_aa: CASSLGGTGELFF
j_call: TRBJ2-5; v_call: TRBV19; d_call: .; clone_size: .; cdr3_nt: TGTGCCAGTAGTATATGGGCCCCTCGGGGGCAAGAGACCCAGTACTTC; cdr3_aa: CASSIWAPRGQETQYF
j_call: TRBJ1-1; v_call: TRBV18; d_call: TRBD1; clone_size: .; cdr3_nt: TGTGCCAGCTCACGACAGGGGGCTGACACTGAAGCTTTCTTT; cdr3_aa: CASSRQGADTEAFF
j_call: TRBJ2-1; v_call: TRBV6-5; d_call: .; clone_size: .; cdr3_nt: TGTGCCAGCAGTCCGGACTGGCGGGCACCCAATGAGCAGTTCTTC; cdr3_aa: CASSPDWRAPNEQFF